Listed below are T cell receptor beta chains from one sample, sequenced in a study of T cells in Graves' hyperthyroidism and ophthalmopathy. TCRdb passed the multiplex PCR reads through MiXCR, listing each CDR3 protein once. The table includes some 530,000 distinct CDR3 sequences, approximately 23% detected once. Sequencing was done on a sample of blood. Every receptor here comes from a woman in her 70s with Graves' ophthalmopathy. Each CDR3 is given with its conserved first and last residue. The order of the fields is clone size, CDR3 length, V gene, J gene, D gene, CDR3 protein, CDR3 DNA. The D gene is left open where the match is weak. The size of a clone is reported for some rows only, either as once, few or many, or as a class for expanded clones.

clone size: NA; CDR3 length: 13; V gene: TRBV7-2; J gene: TRBJ1-2; D gene: NA; CDR3 protein: CASSLVEDYGYTF; CDR3 DNA: TGTGCCAGCAGCTTAGTAGAGGACTATGGCTACACCTTC
clone size: few; CDR3 length: 14; V gene: TRBV10-3; J gene: TRBJ1-5; D gene: NA; CDR3 protein: CAISETERNQPQHF; CDR3 DNA: TGTGCCATCAGTGAGACGGAACGCAATCAGCCCCAGCATTTT
clone size: NA; CDR3 length: 15; V gene: TRBV5-6; J gene: TRBJ2-1; D gene: NA; CDR3 protein: CASSFRGLSYNEQFF; CDR3 DNA: TGTGCCAGCAGCTTCCGGGGCCTCTCCTACAATGAGCAGTTCTTC
clone size: many; CDR3 length: 15; V gene: TRBV2; J gene: TRBJ1-5; D gene: NA; CDR3 protein: CASSPDRTLNQPQHF; CDR3 DNA: TGTGCCAGCAGCCCCGACAGAACGCTCAATCAGCCCCAGCATTTT
clone size: few; CDR3 length: 14; V gene: TRBV19; J gene: TRBJ2-5; D gene: NA; CDR3 protein: CASSASAREETQYF; CDR3 DNA: TGTGCCAGTAGTGCGTCAGCCAGAGAGGAGACCCAGTACTTC
clone size: few; CDR3 length: 15; V gene: TRBV5-4; J gene: TRBJ2-7; D gene: NA; CDR3 protein: CASSLVGSALHEQYF; CDR3 DNA: TGTGCCAGCAGCTTGGTTGGGTCAGCCCTCCACGAGCAGTACTTC
clone size: NA; CDR3 length: 13; V gene: TRBV20-1; J gene: TRBJ2-7; D gene: NA; CDR3 protein: CSARYSKRYEQYF; CDR3 DNA: TGCAGTGCTAGGTATTCGAAACGCTACGAGCAGTACTTC
clone size: NA; CDR3 length: 16; V gene: TRBV6-1; J gene: TRBJ2-1; D gene: TRBD2; CDR3 protein: CASSVFGGGAVDEQFF; CDR3 DNA: TGTGCCAGCAGTGTATTTGGCGGGGGAGCGGTGGATGAGCAGTTCTTC
clone size: few; CDR3 length: 16; V gene: TRBV7-9; J gene: TRBJ2-7; D gene: NA; CDR3 protein: CASSQGIAAEFYEQYF; CDR3 DNA: TGTGCCAGCAGCCAAGGTATAGCGGCGGAGTTCTACGAGCAGTACTTC
clone size: few; CDR3 length: 17; V gene: TRBV2; J gene: TRBJ2-2; D gene: NA; CDR3 protein: CASSEARRGANTGELFF; CDR3 DNA: TGTGCCAGCAGTGAAGCGAGGAGAGGGGCCAACACCGGGGAGCTGTTTTTT
clone size: NA; CDR3 length: 16; V gene: TRBV30; J gene: TRBJ2-1; D gene: TRBD2; CDR3 protein: CAWSPLGLAASAEQFF; CDR3 DNA: TGTGCCTGGAGTCCCCTCGGACTAGCGGCTTCCGCTGAGCAGTTCTTC
clone size: NA; CDR3 length: 15; V gene: TRBV4-2; J gene: TRBJ2-7; D gene: NA; CDR3 protein: CASSQDTESSYEQYF; CDR3 DNA: TGTGCCAGCAGCCAAGATACGGAGAGCTCCTACGAGCAGTACTTC
clone size: few; CDR3 length: 17; V gene: TRBV7-2; J gene: TRBJ2-1; D gene: TRBD2; CDR3 protein: CASTNYFGLAGGNEQFF; CDR3 DNA: TGTGCCAGCACCAATTACTTCGGACTAGCGGGAGGCAATGAGCAGTTCTTC
clone size: NA; CDR3 length: 13; V gene: TRBV27; J gene: TRBJ2-2; D gene: NA; CDR3 protein: CASSVPEPGELFF; CDR3 DNA: TGTGCCAGCAGTGTACCGGAGCCGGGGGAGCTGTTTTTT
clone size: many; CDR3 length: 13; V gene: TRBV28; J gene: TRBJ1-2; D gene: NA; CDR3 protein: CASSLRVGYGYTF; CDR3 DNA: TGTGCCAGCAGTTTACGAGTCGGGTATGGCTACACCTTC
clone size: NA; CDR3 length: 16; V gene: TRBV12-3/TRBV12-4; J gene: TRBJ2-7; D gene: TRBD2; CDR3 protein: CASRRTAAGEGHEQYF; CDR3 DNA: TGTGCCAGCAGGAGGACTGCAGCGGGAGAGGGGCACGAGCAGTACTTC
clone size: NA; CDR3 length: 16; V gene: TRBV6-5; J gene: TRBJ2-2; D gene: NA; CDR3 protein: CASSYSKGMSTGELFF; CDR3 DNA: TGTGCCAGCAGTTACTCCAAGGGGATGTCCACCGGGGAGCTGTTTTTT